The sequence of this T cell receptor beta chain was determined in a study of response to subunit inactivated influenza vaccine. TCRdb used MiXCR to reprocess the RT-PCR reads, holding one entry per CDR3 protein. This sample has 450,000 to 550,000 distinct CDR3 sequences, with over 25% found just once. Trimming removed 6 bases at V and 8 bases at J, with 14 bases between. CDR3 length equals 13 residues. Germline V gene data show CDR1 as LGHNA and CDR2 as YSLEER. Study-level points and caveats: That few new T cells are recruited by each seasonal influenza vaccination was the authors' suggestion.

With respect to this clonotype: Its antigen is not known.

V usage is TRBV4-3 and J usage is TRBJ2-1; no reliable D call. The receptor comes from a man in his forties or fifties who received an inactivated influenza vaccine. The source material was CD4+ T cells sorted from PBMCs, sampled more than 4 days after vaccination. The CDR3 loop is CASRSTPAHEQFF. CDR3 coding DNA: TGCGCCAGCAGGTCTACCCCGGCCCATGAGCAGTTCTTC.